This TCR beta chain was sequenced for a study of blood T cell repertoires in COVID-19. Looking at the study overall: Acute and convalescent COVID-19 samples came from the United States, Italy and Spain. Sources were T cells, B-cell-depleted T cells, or PBMCs; the material itself was cDNA or gDNA.

Profiling relied on immunoSEQ multiplex PCR, and the TCRdb table lists in-frame clones only, not all of them. The sample holds fewer than 300,000 clones, less than 90% seen once. There are 16 residues in the CDR3. The germline CDR1 and CDR2 sequences are MDHEN and SYDVKM. Trimming took 8 bases from V and 5 from J; bases not matched to a gene: 15. Sequenced sample: peripheral blood. The clonotype originates from a human donor in a cohort sampled during active COVID-19. This sequence joins TRBV28 and TRBJ2-5, with 9 nucleotides matching TRBD1. CDR3 sequence: CASADRGKLTGETQYF. Written as DNA, the CDR3 is TGTGCCAGCGCGGACAGGGGTAAACTGACCGGGGAGACCCAGTACTTC.